This T cell receptor (beta chain) was found in a study of post-analysis software for immune sequencing data. Unique molecular identifiers were built into the TCR beta cDNA libraries. From the PCR reads, TCRdb called clonotypes with MiXCR, one entry per CDR3 protein. The sample carries 430,000 or so distinct CDR3 sequences, approximately 37% recorded once. Study results and limitations: Controls showed lower frequencies than patients for roughly 5 TRBV segments, and TRBV5-6, TRBV5-1 and TRBV20-1 were among these.

This clonotype was recorded a few times. The target antigen is unknown. Per germline, CDR1 DFQATT and CDR2 SNEGSKA (reference sequence). CDR3 length: 11 amino acids. V gave up 6 bases and J gave up 6 bases, with 11 bases separating them. This TCR was sampled from a girl aged 2 to 10 with multiple sclerosis. Sequencing was performed on blood. V usage is TRBV20-1 and J usage is TRBJ1-1; a weak D match, TRBD1 (6 bases). The CDR3 reads CSAGTFPEAFF. In nucleotides, the CDR3 is TGCAGTGCCGGGACATTCCCTGAAGCTTTCTTT.